The 9 T cell receptor beta chains reported below all come from one sample, sequenced in a study of blood T cell repertoires in COVID-19. The data were produced by immunoSEQ multiplex PCR, yet TCRdb's version contains in-frame clones alone and is incomplete. In the table there are about 110,000 clones, 82% of which are singletons. The sequenced sample was peripheral blood. The receptors originated from a woman aged 55 to 70 with acute or convalescent COVID-19.

The chain joins TRBV24-1 to TRBJ1-6, with TRBD1 identical over 8 bases. V was clipped by 7 bases and J by 7 bases; unmatched bases: 5. CDR1 is KGHDR and CDR2 is SFDVKD in the germline V gene. The CDR3 has 14 amino acids. CDR3 DNA sequence: TGTGCCACCAGCCATCGGGACAGGAATTCACCCCTCCACTTT. It yields the protein CATSHRDRNSPLHF.

There are a few counts of this clone. V and J are TRBV6-5 and TRBJ1-2; maybe TRBD1 (6 bases). Germline V lookup: CDR1 MNHEY, CDR2 SVGAGI. This CDR3 contains 13 residues. Trimming shortened V by 4 bases and J by 8 bases, and 14 bases separated the two germline ends. CDR3 sequence: CASSWGGPGGYTF. DNA for the CDR3: TGTGCCAGCAGTTGGGGGGGCCCGGGGGGCTACACCTTC.

The V and J genes are TRBV11-2 and TRBJ1-2, with 9 positions matching TRBD1. The V segment lost 5 bases and the J segment 8 bases; nucleotides outside the gene matches: 6. The CDR3 runs 13 residues. From germline, CDR1 is SGHAT and CDR2 FQNNGV. The CDR3 DNA reads as TGTGCCAGCAGCCCGGGGACAGGGCGAGGCTACACCTTC. Protein product: CASSPGTGRGYTF.

V gene TRBV6-2 or TRBV6-3 combines with J gene TRBJ2-5; maybe TRBD1 (6 bases). V dropped 6 bases and J dropped 3 bases, with 11 bases sitting between them. CDR3 length: 13 amino acids. Germline values: CDR1 MNHEY, CDR2 SVGEGT. In nucleotides, the CDR3 is TGTGCCAGCAGCGGACAGACAAAAGAGACCCAGTACTTC. It codes for CASSGQTKETQYF.

The chain has TRBV7-2 and TRBJ2-1; D is possibly TRBD2 (5 bases). Germline V gene sequence: CDR1 SGHTA, CDR2 FQGNSA. Deletions cut 5 bases from V and 4 bases from J, with 9 bases between. The CDR3 consists of 13 residues. DNA of the CDR3: TGTGCCAGCAGCGAGGGAGCTTACAATGAGCAGTTCTTC. Encoded protein: CASSEGAYNEQFF.

The chain employs TRBV11-2 and TRBJ2-5, with 10 bases fitting TRBD2. There are 15 residues in the CDR3. V lost 5 bases and J lost 7; bases outside the gene matches: 10. Germline CDR1 reads SGHAT; CDR2 reads FQNNGV. Here the CDR3 DNA reads TGTGCCAGCAGCCCCCTGCTAGCGGGGGTGGGGACCCAGTACTTC. Translated: CASSPLLAGVGTQYF.

The chain combines TRBV7-9 with TRBJ2-5; 10 positions match TRBD1. The V gene end was trimmed by 5 bases and the J gene end by 4 bases; junction bases not matched to a gene: 16. The length of the CDR3 is 18 residues. Germline V lookup: CDR1 SEHNR, CDR2 FQNEAQ (reference sequence). CDR3 bases: TGTGCCAGCAGCCCTCGACAGGGGGCGCCCCAGGGGACAGAGACCCAGTACTTC. This codes for CASSPRQGAPQGTETQYF.

This clone was seen only a few times. The chain combines TRBV6-5 with TRBJ1-5; no firm D call. The germline V gene has CDR1 MNHEY and CDR2 SVGAGI. The CDR3 contains 14 residues. V lost 0 bases and J 2 bases, leaving 5 bases between the germline ends. CDR3 sequence (DNA): TGTGCCAGCAGTTACTCTCTTGGCAATCAGCCCCAGCATTTT. Its translation is CASSYSLGNQPQHF.

The chain uses TRBV6-1 and TRBJ1-6; tentative D call: TRBD1 (5 bases). This CDR3 contains 12 residues. Per germline, CDR1 MNHNS and CDR2 SASEGT. The V gene lost 0 bases and the J gene lost 14 bases, with 8 bases spanning the gap. CDR3 DNA sequence: TGTGCCAGCAGTGAAGCCTGGGACTCCCTCCACTTT. Amino acids: CASSEAWDSLHF.